These 2 T cell receptor beta chains were sequenced from one sample in a study of PD-L1 blockade in urothelial cancer. The protocol was immunoSEQ multiplex PCR, while the TCRdb copy is restricted to in-frame clones and leaves out a portion. This sample has around 130,000 clones, with about 88% found just once. Time point: pretreatment peripheral blood. This specimen consisted of PBMCs, obtained around atezolizumab (anti-PD-L1) treatment. Every receptor here comes from a man aged 45-65 years with urothelial cancer.

The V call is TRBV5-1, the J call TRBJ2-5; 10 bases agree with TRBD1. The germline CDR1 and CDR2 sequences are SGHRS and YFSETQ. This CDR3 comprises 15 residues. Losses at the gene ends were 3 bases for V and 5 bases for J; bases not matched to a gene: 7. The CDR3 reads CASSWGQGNGETQYF. CDR3 nucleotide sequence: TGCGCCAGCAGCTGGGGACAGGGGAACGGGGAGACCCAGTACTTC.

This chain joins TRBV7-2 and TRBJ1-5; D is perhaps TRBD1 (6 bases). The CDR3 extends over 15 amino acids. Germline values: CDR1 SGHTA, CDR2 FQGNSA. V gave up 5 bases and J gave up 6 bases, with 17 bases separating them. Here the CDR3 reads CASSQTQGSSQPQHF. CDR3 nucleotides: TGTGCCAGCAGCCAAACCCAGGGGTCATCTCAGCCCCAGCATTTT.